These T cell receptor beta chains were read from a single sample in a study of T cells in Graves' hyperthyroidism and ophthalmopathy. TCRdb reprocessed the multiplex PCR reads via MiXCR and lists one record per CDR3 protein. Counted here are about 130,000 distinct CDR3 sequences, around 21% occurring once; the ten biggest clones make up 67%. The sample consisted of blood. The source of these receptors is a woman aged 45-65 years with Graves' hyperthyroidism that later progressed to Graves' ophthalmopathy. The CDR3 runs from the conserved cysteine through the conserved F or W. D genes are given only for firm matches. The size of a clone is reported for some rows only, either as once, few or many, or as a class for expanded clones.

V gene: TRBV6-1; J gene: TRBJ2-7; D gene: .; clone size: .; CDR3 protein: CASMGMRGNEQYF; CDR3 DNA: TGTGCCAGCATGGGCATGCGAGGGAACGAGCAGTACTTC
V gene: TRBV30; J gene: TRBJ2-1; D gene: .; clone size: many; CDR3 protein: CAWSVMGEQFF; CDR3 DNA: TGTGCCTGGAGTGTAATGGGTGAGCAGTTCTTC
V gene: TRBV5-1; J gene: TRBJ2-3; D gene: TRBD2; clone size: many; CDR3 protein: CASSRAGGATDTQYF; CDR3 DNA: TGCGCCAGCAGCCGAGCGGGAGGGGCCACAGATACGCAGTATTTT
V gene: TRBV30; J gene: TRBJ1-6; D gene: TRBD1; clone size: .; CDR3 protein: CAWCPGQPNSPLHF; CDR3 DNA: TGTGCCTGGTGCCCGGGACAGCCGAATTCACCCCTCCACTTT
V gene: TRBV20-1; J gene: TRBJ2-7; D gene: .; clone size: few; CDR3 protein: CSAVTQASYEQYF; CDR3 DNA: TGCAGTGCTGTGACTCAGGCCTCCTACGAGCAGTACTTC
V gene: TRBV4-2; J gene: TRBJ1-2; D gene: .; clone size: many; CDR3 protein: CASSQDTGGASYGYTF; CDR3 DNA: TGTGCCAGCAGCCAAGATACGGGGGGCGCATCCTATGGCTACACCTTC
V gene: TRBV18; J gene: TRBJ2-7; D gene: TRBD2; clone size: many; CDR3 protein: CASSLGTSGKAQYF; CDR3 DNA: TGTGCCAGCTCACTGGGGACTAGCGGTAAGGCGCAGTACTTC
V gene: TRBV6-1; J gene: TRBJ1-6; D gene: TRBD1; clone size: .; CDR3 protein: CASSTTGGNMNSPLHF; CDR3 DNA: TGTGCCAGCAGCACAACAGGGGGCAATATGAATTCACCCCTCCACTTT
V gene: TRBV4-3; J gene: TRBJ1-2; D gene: TRBD1; clone size: .; CDR3 protein: CASSQVGGTGGDPNYGYTF; CDR3 DNA: TGCGCCAGCAGCCAAGTCGGAGGGACAGGGGGCGACCCTAACTATGGCTACACCTTC
V gene: TRBV11-2; J gene: TRBJ2-5; D gene: .; clone size: many; CDR3 protein: CASSLATGRRETQYF; CDR3 DNA: TGTGCCAGCAGCTTAGCCACAGGGAGGCGGGAGACCCAGTACTTC
V gene: TRBV28; J gene: TRBJ1-5; D gene: .; clone size: many; CDR3 protein: CASRRGANKPQHF; CDR3 DNA: TGTGCCAGCAGGCGGGGGGCAAATAAGCCCCAGCATTTT
V gene: TRBV3-1; J gene: TRBJ2-1; D gene: TRBD2; clone size: few; CDR3 protein: CASSQRSSGRASYNEQFF; CDR3 DNA: TGTGCCAGCAGCCAGAGGAGTAGCGGGAGGGCCTCCTACAATGAGCAGTTCTTC
V gene: TRBV7-9; J gene: TRBJ1-2; D gene: .; clone size: .; CDR3 protein: CASSFNRKGINYGYTF; CDR3 DNA: TGTGCCAGCAGCTTCAACAGGAAGGGAATTAACTATGGCTACACCTTC
V gene: TRBV29-1; J gene: TRBJ2-7; D gene: .; clone size: few; CDR3 protein: CSVVRAEGTYEQYF; CDR3 DNA: TGCAGCGTTGTCAGAGCGGAGGGGACCTACGAGCAGTACTTC
V gene: TRBV27; J gene: TRBJ1-2; D gene: .; clone size: few; CDR3 protein: CASRGGTGRDNYGYTF; CDR3 DNA: TGTGCCAGCAGGGGGGGGACGGGACGGGACAACTATGGCTACACCTTC
V gene: TRBV19; J gene: TRBJ1-1; D gene: .; clone size: .; CDR3 protein: CASTRGWRDTEAFF; CDR3 DNA: TGTGCCAGTACCCGCGGCTGGAGGGACACTGAAGCTTTCTTT
V gene: TRBV6-1; J gene: TRBJ1-1; D gene: TRBD1; clone size: many; CDR3 protein: CASSSNDRAEGAEAFF; CDR3 DNA: TGTGCCAGCAGTTCCAACGACAGGGCGGAGGGCGCTGAAGCTTTCTTT
V gene: TRBV20-1; J gene: TRBJ2-3; D gene: TRBD2; clone size: .; CDR3 protein: CSARASPLAGVGDTQYF; CDR3 DNA: TGCAGTGCTAGAGCCTCCCCACTAGCGGGAGTTGGAGATACGCAGTATTTT
V gene: TRBV11-2; J gene: TRBJ1-4; D gene: TRBD1; clone size: many; CDR3 protein: CASSPRGDRASLNEKLFF; CDR3 DNA: TGTGCCAGCAGCCCGAGAGGGGACAGGGCCTCGTTAAACGAAAAACTGTTTTTT
V gene: TRBV29-1; J gene: TRBJ2-7; D gene: .; clone size: few; CDR3 protein: CSVRGRAYEQYF; CDR3 DNA: TGCAGCGTGCGGGGAAGAGCCTACGAGCAGTACTTC
V gene: TRBV29-1; J gene: TRBJ2-7; D gene: TRBD2; clone size: .; CDR3 protein: CSVGGGLYEQYF; CDR3 DNA: TGCAGCGTGGGGGGAGGGCTCTACGAGCAGTACTTC
V gene: TRBV20-1; J gene: TRBJ2-7; D gene: .; clone size: many; CDR3 protein: CSASPRQLTYEQYF; CDR3 DNA: TGCAGTGCTAGTCCCAGACAGCTTACCTACGAGCAGTACTTC
V gene: TRBV28; J gene: TRBJ2-3; D gene: .; clone size: many; CDR3 protein: CASRGRGLMDTQYF; CDR3 DNA: TGTGCCAGCAGGGGCAGGGGATTGATGGATACGCAGTATTTT
V gene: TRBV6-1; J gene: TRBJ1-2; D gene: .; clone size: .; CDR3 protein: CASSEGQFYGYTF; CDR3 DNA: TGTGCCAGCAGTGAAGGGCAGTTTTATGGCTACACCTTC
V gene: TRBV24-1; J gene: TRBJ2-2; D gene: .; clone size: few; CDR3 protein: CATALPAGELFF; CDR3 DNA: TGTGCCACCGCCCTCCCGGCCGGGGAGCTGTTTTTT
V gene: TRBV6-5; J gene: TRBJ1-5; D gene: TRBD1; clone size: .; CDR3 protein: CASKFGMIDRGGQPQHF; CDR3 DNA: TGTGCCAGCAAGTTCGGGATGATAGACAGGGGCGGTCAGCCCCAGCATTTT
V gene: TRBV19; J gene: TRBJ2-7; D gene: TRBD1; clone size: .; CDR3 protein: CASSRGTGATTDYEQYF; CDR3 DNA: TGTGCCAGTAGTAGAGGGACAGGGGCAACCACCGACTACGAGCAGTACTTC
V gene: TRBV6-1; J gene: TRBJ2-7; D gene: .; clone size: .; CDR3 protein: CASSRDINYEQYF; CDR3 DNA: TGTGCCAGCAGTCGGGACATTAACTACGAGCAGTACTTC
V gene: TRBV7-6; J gene: TRBJ2-1; D gene: TRBD2; clone size: few; CDR3 protein: CASSSGRTNEQFF; CDR3 DNA: TGTGCCAGCAGCAGCGGGAGAACAAATGAGCAGTTCTTC
V gene: TRBV5-1; J gene: TRBJ2-1; D gene: .; clone size: few; CDR3 protein: CASSPSDPYNEQFF; CDR3 DNA: TGCGCCAGCAGCCCGTCGGACCCCTACAATGAGCAGTTCTTC
V gene: TRBV7-8; J gene: TRBJ2-7; D gene: TRBD1; clone size: many; CDR3 protein: CASSLAPTGGRNYEQYF; CDR3 DNA: TGTGCCAGCAGCTTAGCGCCGACAGGGGGTAGGAACTACGAGCAGTACTTC
V gene: TRBV28; J gene: TRBJ1-2; D gene: .; clone size: .; CDR3 protein: CASSLGRANYGYTF; CDR3 DNA: TGTGCCAGCAGTTTAGGGCGGGCTAACTATGGCTACACCTTC
V gene: TRBV6-1; J gene: TRBJ1-5; D gene: .; clone size: many; CDR3 protein: CASSRDRITGNQPQHF; CDR3 DNA: TGTGCCAGCAGTAGAGACAGGATAACTGGTAATCAGCCCCAGCATTTT
V gene: TRBV5-1; J gene: TRBJ2-1; D gene: .; clone size: many; CDR3 protein: CASSVNNEQFF; CDR3 DNA: TGCGCCAGCAGCGTTAACAATGAGCAGTTCTTC
V gene: TRBV11-2; J gene: TRBJ1-2; D gene: TRBD1; clone size: many; CDR3 protein: CASSLGTGTYGYTF; CDR3 DNA: TGTGCCAGCAGCTTAGGGACAGGGACCTATGGCTACACCTTC
V gene: TRBV28; J gene: TRBJ2-1; D gene: TRBD2; clone size: many; CDR3 protein: CASRDGRGSSYNEQFF; CDR3 DNA: TGTGCCAGCAGGGATGGGCGGGGGAGCTCCTACAATGAGCAGTTCTTC